Presented here are 15 T cell receptor beta chains from one specimen sequenced in a study of T cells of healthy individuals. TCRdb used MiXCR to reprocess the 5' RACE reads, holding one entry per CDR3 protein. The sample consists of some 100,000 distinct CDR3 sequences, 15% to 20% of them appearing once. Every receptor here comes from a human donor in good health.

The sample holds many counts of this clonotype. V usage is TRBV6-5 and J usage is TRBJ1-2, with D maybe TRBD1 (5 bases). The CDR3 contains 12 residues. Germline assignment: CDR1 MNHEY and CDR2 SVGAGI. Trimming took off 4 bases at V and 6 bases at J, with 9 bases between the two ends. For the CDR3, the DNA is TGTGCCAGCAGTTTTCGGGGGAATGGCTACACCTTC. Encoded protein: CASSFRGNGYTF.

The chain couples TRBV7-6 to TRBJ2-7; 9 bases align to TRBD1. This CDR3 has 15 amino acids. V shed 5 bases and J 3 bases; nucleotides not matched to a gene: 8. Germline CDR1 is SGHVS and CDR2 is FNYEAQ. The CDR3 sequence: CASSPGQGNFYEQYF. The CDR3 nucleotides are TGTGCCAGCAGCCCGGGACAGGGAAATTTCTACGAGCAGTACTTC.

This clonotype was seen only a few times. The chain is built from TRBV20-1 and TRBJ1-3; a possible D gene is TRBD1 (6 bases). The CDR3 runs 12 residues. The germline V gene has CDR1 DFQATT and CDR2 SNEGSKA (reference sequence). The V gene lost 3 bases and the J gene lost 7 bases, with 10 bases spanning the gap. The CDR3, as DNA: TGCAGTGCTAGGCACAGGGCCAACACCATATATTTT. Protein sequence: CSARHRANTIYF.

This sequence joins TRBV5-1 and TRBJ1-5, with 7 bases aligning to TRBD1. CDR1 and CDR2 (germline): SGHRS, YFSETQ. V lost 7 bases, J lost 7 bases, and 14 bases stayed unmatched. The CDR3 is 15 amino acids. In nucleotides, the CDR3 is TGCGCCAGCTTCAACGGGACAGTAAAGGAACAGCCCCAGCATTTT. This codes for CASFNGTVKEQPQHF.

This clonotype was seen a few times. J is TRBJ2-4 and V is TRBV3-1; D is possibly TRBD1 (6 bases). The CDR3 spans 18 residues. Germline values: CDR1 LGHDT, CDR2 YNNKEL (reference sequence). Trimming took 4 bases from V and 0 from J, leaving 19 bases between them. CDR3 loop: CASSPRGIRNLAKNIQYF. The CDR3 bases are TGTGCCAGCAGCCCCAGGGGTATCCGGAACTTAGCCAAAAACATTCAGTACTTC.

In this sample, this clonotype turned up many times. The genes are TRBV11-1 and TRBJ2-7, with 10 bases aligning to TRBD2. Unmatched junction bases numbered 10, after V lost 6 bases and J lost 5 bases. The CDR3 length is 15 residues. Per germline, CDR1 SGHAT and CDR2 FQDESV (reference sequence). Here the CDR3 DNA reads TGTGCCAGCAGTTCCGATCTAGCGGGAGTTCACGAGCAGTACTTC. Protein: CASSSDLAGVHEQYF. Together with reference TRBV11-1 and TRBJ2-7, the CDR3 gives the full variable domain: EAEVAQSPRYKITEKSQAVAFWCDPISGHATLYWYRQILGQGPELLVQFQDESVVDDSQLPKDRFSAERLKGVDSTLKIQPAELGDSAMYLCASSSDLAGVHEQYFGPGTRLTVT.

This clonotype turned up a few times. The chain links TRBV28 to TRBJ1-1; D gene uncertain. V was trimmed by 4 bases and J by 7 bases, leaving 4 bases between them. Looked up from germline, CDR1 is MDHEN and CDR2 is SYDVKM. The CDR3 extends over 10 amino acids. Here the CDR3 reads CASSSLEAFF. In nucleotides, the CDR3 is TGTGCCAGCAGTTCCCTTGAAGCTTTCTTT.

Ten or more counts support this clonotype. V is TRBV10-2 and J is TRBJ2-1; D not resolved. Between the trimmed V and J ends, which lost 8 bases and 0 bases, there was a span of 11 bases. The CDR3 is made up of 14 amino acids. Per the germline V gene, CDR1 is WSHSY and CDR2 is SAAADI. CDR3 bases: TGCGCCAGCTCGGTCCTCTCCTCCTACAATGAGCAGTTCTTC. This translates into CASSVLSSYNEQFF.

This clonotype was counted at least ten times. V and J are TRBV28 and TRBJ2-1, with 8 positions matching TRBD1. Trimming removed 6 bases from V and 9 bases from J; junction bases left unmatched: 13. Germline-derived CDR1 and CDR2 are MDHEN and SYDVKM. There are 15 residues in the CDR3. The CDR3 loop reads CASRNLGQGRAEQFF. CDR3 coding DNA: TGTGCCAGCAGGAACCTAGGACAGGGTAGGGCTGAGCAGTTCTTC.

This clonotype has ten or more counts. The V call is TRBV2, the J call TRBJ2-1; unclear D gene. V lost 6 bases and J 3 bases, leaving 24 bases between the germline ends. The CDR3 is made up of 18 amino acids. Germline lookup yields CDR1 SNHLY and CDR2 FYNNEI. The CDR3 reads CASRERNFDSLNYNEQFF. For the CDR3, the DNA is TGTGCCAGCAGGGAAAGAAATTTCGACTCGCTGAACTACAATGAGCAGTTCTTC.

The chain is built from TRBV20-1 and TRBJ2-3, with TRBD2 matching 8 bases. V gave up 3 bases and J gave up 3 bases; unmatched junction bases: 2. CDR1 is DFQATT, CDR2 SNEGSKA, per germline (reference sequence). The CDR3 totals 13 residues. The CDR3 reads CSASGGATDTQYF. The CDR3 region has the DNA TGCAGTGCTAGCGGGGGGGCAACAGATACGCAGTATTTT.

V is TRBV11-2 and J is TRBJ2-7; 10 nucleotides line up with TRBD2. J lost 4 bases, V lost 4 bases, and 7 bases had no gene match. CDR3 length: 15 amino acids. In germline, CDR1 is SGHAT, CDR2 FQNNGV. CDR3 in DNA: TGTGCCAGCAGCTCCCTAGCGGGAGTTCCTTACGAGCAGTACTTC. This translates into CASSSLAGVPYEQYF.

This clonotype was seen more than once but under ten times. V is TRBV5-1 and J is TRBJ2-1; 7 nucleotides match TRBD2. Trimming took 8 bases from V and 8 from J; bases not matched to a gene: 16. CDR1 SGHRS and CDR2 YFSETQ come from the germline V gene. The CDR3 extends over 15 amino acids. In nucleotides, the CDR3 is TGCGCCAGTCGGGACGGAGCGCCGAGCGGGGATGAGCAGTTCTTC. Translated: CASRDGAPSGDEQFF.

This clonotype was found many times. This sequence joins TRBV7-2 and TRBJ2-4, with D possibly matching TRBD2 (5 bases). The CDR3 runs 12 residues. Deletions cut 7 bases from V and 6 bases from J, with 10 bases between. The germline CDR1 and CDR2 sequences are SGHTA and FQGNSA. In DNA, the CDR3 is TGTGCCAGCACCCCGAGCGGAAACATTCAGTACTTC. Amino acids: CASTPSGNIQYF.

This clonotype came up a few times. The genes are TRBV7-2 and TRBJ2-4, with 7 bases lining up with TRBD1. CDR1 is SGHTA and CDR2 is FQGNSA in the germline V gene. The CDR3 contains 15 residues. The ends lost 5 bases at V and 2 bases at J; junction bases unmatched: 6. The CDR3 DNA reads as TGTGCCAGCAGCACCCAGACAGGGACCAAAAACATTCAGTACTTC. Translating it yields CASSTQTGTKNIQYF.